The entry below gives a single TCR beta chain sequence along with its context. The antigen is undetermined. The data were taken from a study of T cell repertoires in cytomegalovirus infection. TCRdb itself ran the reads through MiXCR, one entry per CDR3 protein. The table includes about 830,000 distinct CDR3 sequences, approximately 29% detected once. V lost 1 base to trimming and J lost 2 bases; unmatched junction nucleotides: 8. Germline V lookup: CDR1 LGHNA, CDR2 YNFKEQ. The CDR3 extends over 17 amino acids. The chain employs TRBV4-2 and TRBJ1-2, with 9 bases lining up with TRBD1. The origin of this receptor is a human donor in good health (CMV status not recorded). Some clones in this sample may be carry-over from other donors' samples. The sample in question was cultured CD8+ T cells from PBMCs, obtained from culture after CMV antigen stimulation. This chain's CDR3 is CASSQASGTGLNYGYTF. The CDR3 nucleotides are TGTGCCAGCAGCCAAGCCTCCGGGACAGGGCTCAACTATGGCTACACCTTC.